This T cell receptor (beta chain) is drawn from a study of T cells in Graves' hyperthyroidism and ophthalmopathy. General study findings and limits: Researchers report that a 13 V-J model separated ophthalmopathy from stable hyperthyroidism.

RNA transcripts gave rise to amplified TCR beta CDR3 regions. First-round RT-PCR with HTBI primers amplified the TCR CDR3 region. TCRdb independently ran MiXCR on the multiplex PCR reads; one entry per CDR3 protein. The data hold nearly 600,000 distinct CDR3 sequences, with roughly 13% observed a single time. CDR1 is DFQATT, CDR2 SNEGSKA, per germline (reference sequence). The CDR3 covers 15 residues. V was clipped by 3 bases and J by 2 bases; unmatched bases: 7. In the case of this clonotype: Its antigen is not known.

Hyperthyroidism, newly diagnosed and lasting under 2 months, affected patients aged 18 to 65. Clinical symptoms, serum thyroxine, TRAb, thyroid ultrasound and orbital computed tomography established diagnosis. Sequencing was carried out using blood. This receptor was obtained from a woman aged 30 to 39 with Graves' hyperthyroidism that later progressed to Graves' ophthalmopathy. The V gene is TRBV20-1, the J gene TRBJ2-5; TRBD2 matches 9 bases. CDR3 coding DNA: TGCAGTGCTAGTGGCTGGCTAGCGGGACAAGAGACCCAGTACTTC. Its translation is CSASGWLAGQETQYF.